One and the same sample provided the 29 T cell receptor beta chains below, sequenced in a study of blood T cells in healthy people across ages (dated by TCRdb to the mid-2010s). Receptors were amplified or captured by 5' RACE. Sequencing relied on an Illumina HiSeq 2500. The second PCR ran for roughly 7 to 12 cycles and used a J-beta primer mix along with a sample-barcoded 5' primer. TCRdb cleaned the public reads at Q25 with fastp, built clones with MiXCR and kept in-frame beta chains. Rows matching on CDR3 protein sequence are summarized as one entry with the most common DNA and genes. The sample yields some 1.5 million distinct CDR3 sequences; roughly 30% were counted once. Jointly, the top ten make up about 7.7% of the sample. Sequencing was performed on blood. These TCRs come from a woman between 25 and 40 years old in good health.

The genes are TRBV7-3 and TRBJ1-1; D is unclear. V lost 5 bases and J lost 1, with 8 bases in between. Germline V CDR1 and CDR2: SGHTA, FQGTGA. The CDR3 contains 13 residues. The CDR3 loop reads CASSQIPNTEAFF. In DNA, the CDR3 is TGTGCCAGCAGCCAGATACCGAACACTGAAGCTTTCTTT. The entire variable domain, with the rest obtained from reference TRBV7-3 and TRBJ1-1, is as follows: GAGVSQTPSNKVTEKGKYVELRCDPISGHTALYWYRQSLGQGPEFLIYFQGTGAADDSGLPNDRFFAVRPEGSVSTLKIQRTERGDSAVYLCASSQIPNTEAFFGQGTRLTVV.

This clonotype has a handful of counts. The chain links TRBV5-1 to TRBJ1-2; 11 bases line up with TRBD1. CDR1 and CDR2 (germline): SGHRS, YFSETQ. The CDR3 runs to 14 residues. With 4 bases clipped from V and 7 bases from J, the junction kept 6 bases outside the gene matches. The CDR3 DNA is TGCGCCAGCAGCAATGGACAGGGGGCGTTTGGCTACACCTTC. This gives the protein CASSNGQGAFGYTF.

V and J are TRBV27 and TRBJ2-7, with D unclear. Trimming took 9 bases from V and 2 from J, leaving 29 bases between them. The germline V gene has CDR1 MNHEY and CDR2 SMNVEV (reference sequence). The CDR3 spans 18 residues. CDR3 region: CASRRRVYTASDPYEQYF. Written as DNA, the CDR3 is TGTGCCAGTAGACGTCGGGTTTACACCGCGTCGGACCCCTACGAGCAGTACTTC.

This clonotype was seen only a few times. V usage is TRBV7-6 and J usage is TRBJ1-2, with D possibly matching TRBD1 (5 bases). CDR1 is SGHVS, CDR2 FNYEAQ, per germline. Trimming pared 6 bases from V and 6 bases from J, leaving 11 bases between. The CDR3 length is 12 residues. The CDR3 DNA is TGTGCCAGCAGTCAGGGCTGGGATGGCTACACCTTC. Translating gives CASSQGWDGYTF.

In this sample, this clonotype turned up many times. The rearrangement joins TRBV2 to TRBJ2-5; unclear D gene. The CDR3 totals 14 residues. Germline V CDR1 and CDR2: SNHLY, FYNNEI. Trimming removed 6 bases from V and 1 base from J, with 12 bases in between. The CDR3 DNA is TGTGCCAGCAGACCAGGACCCTCCCAAGAGACCCAGTACTTC. Translation gives CASRPGPSQETQYF.

This clonotype was picked up a small number of times. The chain joins TRBV10-2 to TRBJ2-3, with TRBD1 identical over 7 bases. Germline CDR1 reads WSHSY; CDR2 reads SAAADI. J gave up 2 bases and V 8 bases, and 7 bases lay outside the gene matches. The CDR3 runs to 14 residues. The CDR3 reads CASLRGPNTDTQYF. The CDR3 nucleotides read TGCGCCAGCCTTAGGGGGCCAAACACAGATACGCAGTATTTT.

This clonotype has only a few counts. The chain employs TRBV2 and TRBJ2-3; a possible D gene is TRBD1 (6 bases). Germline-derived CDR1 and CDR2 are SNHLY and FYNNEI. The CDR3 is 16 amino acids. Trimming pared 3 bases from V and 1 base from J, leaving 14 bases between. The CDR3 DNA follows: TGTGCCAGCAGTGACACTAGGGGGTGGGGCACAGATACGCAGTATTTT. Residues: CASSDTRGWGTDTQYF.

This clonotype was observed many times. V is TRBV6-6 and J is TRBJ2-3; tentative D call: TRBD1 (7 bases). V lost 7 bases and J 6 bases, leaving 14 bases between the germline ends. Germline values: CDR1 MNHNY, CDR2 SVGAGI (reference sequence). The CDR3 is made up of 13 amino acids. The CDR3: CASNSRGRDTQYF. CDR3 sequence (DNA): TGTGCCAGCAATTCCAGGGGGAGGGATACGCAGTATTTT.

CDR3 sequence (DNA): TGTGCCAGCAGCGCTACCGGGGCAGGGGGGAGTGATGAGCAGTTCTTC. Encoded protein: CASSATGAGGSDEQFF. The chain carries TRBV3-1 and TRBJ2-1, with D possibly TRBD1 on 7 matching bases. Trimming took 5 bases from V and 8 from J, leaving 22 bases between them. The CDR3 runs to 16 residues. The V gene's germline CDR1 is LGHDT and CDR2 YNNKEL (reference sequence).

The gene calls are TRBV25-1 and TRBJ1-1; maybe TRBD1 (5 bases). The CDR3 is 16 amino acids. With 0 bases removed from V and 1 base from J, the gap between germline ends came to 12 bases. CDR1 MGHDK and CDR2 SYGVNS come from the germline V gene. The CDR3 bases are TGTGCCAGCAGTGAATATGAGGGGCGGGAGAACACTGAAGCTTTCTTT. Translated: CASSEYEGRENTEAFF.

V is TRBV4-1 and J is TRBJ2-2; 7 nucleotides match TRBD1. The ends lost 7 bases at V and 6 bases at J; junction bases unmatched: 8. Germline CDR1 MGHRA, CDR2 YSYEKL. The CDR3 extends over 14 amino acids. In nucleotides, the CDR3 is TGCGCCAGCATGGTTGACAGGGTGGCCGGGGAGCTGTTTTTT. It translates to CASMVDRVAGELFF.

This clonotype was detected only a few times. V and J are TRBV20-1 and TRBJ2-1, with TRBD2 as a possible D gene (6 bases). Germline loops: CDR1 DFQATT, CDR2 SNEGSKA (reference sequence). The CDR3 has 15 residues. Trimming removed 5 bases from V and 2 bases from J, with 16 bases in between. Here the CDR3 DNA reads TGCAGTGCTGAAGATCACCGGGGGACCTACAATGAGCAGTTCTTC. It codes for CSAEDHRGTYNEQFF.

The chain couples TRBV9 to TRBJ1-3; weak D call: TRBD1 (6 bases). The CDR3 is made up of 16 amino acids. Germline values: CDR1 SGDLS, CDR2 YYNGEE. V was cut by 3 bases and J by 0 bases, with 13 bases left in between. The CDR3 protein is CASSARGGNSGNTIYF. The CDR3 DNA reads as TGTGCCAGCAGCGCCAGGGGTGGCAACTCTGGAAACACCATATATTTT.

The V call is TRBV12-3 or TRBV12-4, the J call TRBJ2-3; TRBD2 matches 7 bases. The V and J ends lost 2 bases and 5 bases, in that order; junction bases with no gene match: 16. The CDR3 covers 18 residues. Here the CDR3 DNA reads TGTGCCAGCAGTTTACTGTTTGGCGGGAGCCCAAGAGGAGATACGCAGTATTTT. Translated, it gives CASSLLFGGSPRGDTQYF.

This clonotype was observed a single time. As the CDR3 is not closed by the conserved phenylalanine or tryptophan, this likely results from a read error. The chain is built from TRBV2 and TRBJ2-3, with no clear D. The CDR3 is 15 residues long. V lost 2 bases, J lost 5 bases, and 14 bases lay in between. Germline assignment: CDR1 SNHLY and CDR2 FYNNEI. This CDR3 is CASSESWVSGDTQYY. The CDR3 DNA is TGTGCCAGCAGTGAAAGCTGGGTCTCGGGAGATACGCAGTATTAT.

The chain couples TRBV18 to TRBJ1-5; D is unclear. V was shortened by 2 bases and J by 0 bases, with 8 bases between the two germline ends. From germline, CDR1 is KGHSH and CDR2 LQKENI. CDR3 length: 15 residues. The CDR3 region is CASSPSVNSNQPQHF. The DNA of the CDR3 is TGTGCCAGCTCACCATCCGTAAATAGCAATCAGCCCCAGCATTTT.

This chain uses TRBV27 with TRBJ1-5, with 8 nucleotides matching TRBD1. Germline V gene data show CDR1 as MNHEY and CDR2 as SMNVEV (reference sequence). The J segment lost 6 bases and the V segment lost 1 base, leaving 5 bases of the junction unmatched. The CDR3 runs 15 residues. CDR3 protein: CASSLWAGGSQPQHF. The DNA for the CDR3 is TGTGCCAGCAGTTTATGGGCAGGGGGCTCTCAGCCCCAGCATTTT.

The V and J genes are TRBV7-3 and TRBJ1-1; 10 positions match TRBD1. Trimming took 0 bases from V and 0 from J; bases not matched to a gene: 7. Per germline, CDR1 SGHTA and CDR2 FQGTGA. This CDR3 contains 18 residues. Here the CDR3 reads CASSLTGGQGFLNTEAFF. In DNA form, the CDR3 reads TGTGCCAGCAGCTTAACAGGGGGACAGGGGTTTCTGAACACTGAAGCTTTCTTT.

This clonotype was observed a few times. This may be a read error, as it is one base from a much larger clone. This chain joins TRBV29-1 and TRBJ2-1; TRBD1 or TRBD2 may be the D gene (5 bases each). V shed 6 bases and J shed 0 bases, with 24 bases lying between them. The CDR3 runs to 18 residues. Germline CDR1 is SQVTM and CDR2 is ANQGSEA. As DNA, the CDR3 is TGCAGCGTCGCAAGTCTTGGGACCCGCGGCCCCTCCTACAATGAGCAGTTCTTC. Amino acid sequence: CSVASLGTRGPSYNEQFF.

The CDR3 DNA sequence: TGTGCCAGCAGTTTGGCATTATCTGAGGAGACCCAGTACTTC. It specifies CASSLALSEETQYF. This chain connects TRBV28 to TRBJ2-5; D remains unclear. V lost 3 bases to trimming and J lost 5 bases, with 13 bases between them. Per the germline V gene, CDR1 is MDHEN and CDR2 is SYDVKM. This CDR3 spans 14 amino acids.

This clonotype was seen a handful of times. The chain links TRBV6-1 to TRBJ1-4; D uncertain. Per germline, CDR1 MNHNS and CDR2 SASEGT. Trimming took 8 bases from V and 3 from J, leaving 7 bases between them. CDR3 length: 12 residues. CDR3 amino acids: CASGKPNEKLFF. The CDR3 DNA is TGTGCCAGCGGGAAGCCTAATGAAAAACTGTTTTTT.

This clonotype came up many times. This chain connects TRBV20-1 to TRBJ2-5, with 11 bases identical to TRBD2. CDR3 size: 14 residues. After removal of 6 bases from V and 4 bases from J, the junction contained 7 bases not matched to a gene. Per the germline V gene, CDR1 is DFQATT and CDR2 is SNEGSKA (reference sequence). CDR3 loop: CSAPTSGTGETQYF. As DNA, the CDR3 is TGCAGTGCGCCGACTAGCGGGACGGGAGAGACCCAGTACTTC.

This clonotype was observed a few times. The chain combines TRBV7-2 with TRBJ2-5, with 11 positions matching TRBD2. Germline CDR1 SGHTA, CDR2 FQGNSA. Unmatched junction bases numbered 4, after V lost 6 bases and J lost 1 base. CDR3 size: 15 residues. The CDR3 is CASRLTSGIQETQYF. CDR3 DNA sequence: TGTGCCAGCAGGTTGACTAGCGGGATCCAAGAGACCCAGTACTTC.

In this sample, this clonotype turned up a few times. Here the CDR3 reads CASSTRTSGEEQFF. The CDR3 nucleotides are TGCGCCAGCAGCACCCGGACTAGCGGGGAAGAGCAGTTCTTC. The chain is built from TRBV5-1 and TRBJ2-1, with TRBD2 identical over 12 bases. The CDR3 is 14 residues long. Trimming at V came to 4 bases and at J to 10 bases, leaving 6 bases not matched to a gene. CDR1 and CDR2 from the germline V gene are SGHRS and YFSETQ. Looking up the rest from reference TRBV5-1 and TRBJ2-1 gives the full variable domain: KAGVTQTPRYLIKTRGQQVTLSCSPISGHRSVSWYQQTPGQGLQFLFEYFSETQRNKGNFPGRFSGRQFSNSRSEMNVSTLELGDSALYLCASSTRTSGEEQFFGPGTRLTVL.

The chain employs TRBV7-2 and TRBJ2-5; the match to TRBD2 covers 7 bases. The J call may be in error: the DNA end matches TRBJ2-7 better. CDR3 length: 16 amino acids. Germline assignment: CDR1 SGHTA and CDR2 FQGNSA. CDR3 in DNA: TGTGCCAGCAGCTTAGCGTCGGGAGGCTCGGGGAACGAGCAGTACTTC. Encoded protein: CASSLASGGSGNEQYF.

The table lists this clonotype with a few counts. This chain links TRBV7-9 with TRBJ2-1; the match to TRBD1 covers 9 bases. This CDR3 is 14 amino acids long. The V gene's germline CDR1 is SEHNR and CDR2 FQNEAQ (reference sequence). Trimming removed 5 bases from V and 7 bases from J; junction bases left unmatched: 6. The CDR3, as DNA: TGTGCCAGCAGCGCACAGGGGGCGAAAAATGAGCAGTTCTTC. This translates into CASSAQGAKNEQFF.

The genes are TRBV18 and TRBJ1-5; D remains unclear. Germline V gene lookup returns CDR1 KGHSH and CDR2 LQKENI. CDR3 length equals 14 residues. The V and J ends lost 5 bases and 1 base respectively, with 9 bases between them. CDR3 DNA: TGTGCCAGCTCAAGCGGGTGGAGCAATCAGCCCCAGCATTTT. It specifies CASSSGWSNQPQHF.

This clonotype was detected a few times. The rearrangement uses TRBV6-2 or TRBV6-3 and TRBJ2-5; TRBD2 aligns across 10 bases. Germline lookup yields CDR1 MNHEY and CDR2 SVGEGT. This CDR3 contains 17 residues. Germline trimming cut 2 bases from V and 5 bases from J; bases unmatched to any gene: 11. The CDR3, as DNA: TGTGCCAGCAGTTACGGGCTAGCGGGAGCCCGCGGGGAGACCCAGTACTTC. Residues: CASSYGLAGARGETQYF.

This clonotype was counted once. The rearrangement links TRBV5-1 to TRBJ2-7, with 8 bases matching TRBD2. The CDR3 contains 15 residues. V lost 4 bases to trimming and J lost 0 bases; unmatched junction nucleotides: 6. Germline V lookup: CDR1 SGHRS, CDR2 YFSETQ. The CDR3 region has the DNA TGCGCCAGCAGCCATACTAGCGGAGACTCCTACGAGCAGTACTTC. Protein: CASSHTSGDSYEQYF.